The 22 T cell receptor beta chains presented below share a single source sample, sequenced in a study of OX40 agonist ivuxolimab in advanced cancers. Profiling relied on immunoSEQ multiplex PCR, and the TCRdb table lists in-frame clones only, not all of them. Here the sample spans approximately 92,000 clones, approximately 93% being singletons. The sample in question was CD4+ or CD8+ T cells sorted from blood, obtained in a trial of the OX40 agonist ivuxolimab. All receptors derive from an adult with an advanced solid tumor such as melanoma, head and neck, liver or kidney cancer.

V gene TRBV5-1 combines with J gene TRBJ1-2; no clear D gene. Germline loops: CDR1 SGHRS, CDR2 YFSETQ. The CDR3 runs 14 residues. V dropped 1 base and J dropped 12 bases, with 19 bases sitting between them. The CDR3 is CASSLSGRDPVDTF. The DNA for the CDR3 is TGCGCCAGCAGCTTGTCGGGTAGAGACCCCGTTGACACCTTC.

The V and J genes are TRBV15 and TRBJ1-1; D remains ambiguous. V lost 3 bases, J lost 8 bases, and 13 bases lay in between. This CDR3 has 13 amino acids. Germline V gene data show CDR1 as LNHNV and CDR2 as YYDKDF (reference sequence). For the CDR3, the DNA is TGTGCCACCAGCAGGGACCCGGGCGCAGAAGCTTTCTTT. It encodes CATSRDPGAEAFF.

This chain joins TRBV5-4 and TRBJ1-5; D may be TRBD1 (6 bases). Germline values: CDR1 SGHNT, CDR2 YYREEE (reference sequence). This CDR3 is built from 15 residues. Trimming took off 4 bases at V and 4 bases at J, with 15 bases between the two ends. The CDR3 loop reads CASSIQGMKNQPQHF. CDR3 DNA: TGTGCCAGCAGCATCCAGGGGATGAAGAATCAGCCCCAGCATTTT. Together with reference TRBV5-4 and TRBJ1-5, the CDR3 gives the full variable domain: ETGVTQSPTHLIKTRGQQVTLRCSSQSGHNTVSWYQQALGQGPQFIFQYYREEENGRGNFPPRFSGLQFPNYSSELNVNALELDDSALYLCASSIQGMKNQPQHFGDGTRLSIL.

The chain joins TRBV9 to TRBJ2-5; D perhaps matches TRBD1 (6 bases). With 2 bases removed from V and 0 bases from J, the gap between germline ends came to 11 bases. The CDR3 has 15 amino acids. Germline V CDR1 and CDR2: SGDLS, YYNGEE. CDR3 DNA sequence: TGTGCCAGCAGCGTCGGGACACCTTACCAAGAGACCCAGTACTTC. It is translated as CASSVGTPYQETQYF.

The CDR3: CASSLGGSGGPRGEQFF. The CDR3 DNA sequence: TGTGCCAGCAGCTTAGGAGGAAGCGGGGGGCCGAGGGGTGAGCAGTTCTTC. The V and J genes are TRBV11-3 and TRBJ2-1, with TRBD2 identical over 9 bases. Germline lookup yields CDR1 SGHNT and CDR2 YENEEA. CDR3 length equals 17 residues. The junction had 13 bases not matched to a gene; V was cut back by 1 base and J by 9 bases.

The V and J genes are TRBV11-2 and TRBJ2-5, with no clear D. The CDR3 has 13 amino acids. Looked up from germline, CDR1 is SGHAT and CDR2 is FQNNGV. With 2 bases removed from V and 4 bases from J, the gap between germline ends came to 8 bases. The CDR3 region is CASSLRVVETQYF. As DNA, the CDR3 is TGTGCCAGCAGCTTACGGGTGGTAGAGACCCAGTACTTC.

The chain combines TRBV6-1 with TRBJ2-5, with 10 bases aligning to TRBD1. This CDR3 region has 13 residues. Germline V gene sequence: CDR1 MNHNS, CDR2 SASEGT. Losses at the gene ends were 6 bases for V and 7 bases for J; bases not matched to a gene: 5. CDR3 in amino acids: CASRDRGSGTQYF. The CDR3 DNA reads as TGTGCCAGCAGGGACAGGGGGTCTGGGACCCAGTACTTC.

The chain couples TRBV5-8 to TRBJ2-7, with 8 bases that match TRBD1. The CDR3 totals 15 residues. Germline V CDR1 and CDR2: SGHTS, YDEGEE. Germline trimming cut 4 bases from V and 2 bases from J; bases unmatched to any gene: 8. The CDR3 nucleotides read TGTGCCAGCAGCCCCGGACAGGGAACACCCTACGAGCAGTACTTC. It encodes CASSPGQGTPYEQYF.

The V gene is TRBV5-1, the J gene TRBJ2-7, with 12 bases lining up with TRBD1. The ends lost 0 bases at V and 6 bases at J; junction bases unmatched: 10. The CDR3 has 17 residues. Germline V gene sequence: CDR1 SGHRS, CDR2 YFSETQ. This chain's CDR3 is CASSLARVGTGGIEQYF. The CDR3 coding sequence is TGCGCCAGCAGCTTGGCGCGGGTAGGGACAGGGGGCATCGAGCAGTACTTC.

CDR3 nucleotides: TGCAGCGTTTGGAGAGACCCCAACACCGGGGAGCTGTTTTTT. Translating it yields CSVWRDPNTGELFF. The V call is TRBV29-1, the J call TRBJ2-2; no definite D call. Germline CDR1 reads SQVTM; CDR2 reads ANQGSEA. V lost 5 bases, J lost 2 bases, and 12 bases lay in between. This CDR3 region has 14 residues.

This chain links TRBV5-3 with TRBJ1-5; D possibly corresponds to TRBD1 (5 bases). TRBV5-3 is an open reading frame whose function is uncertain. V was cut by 5 bases and J by 2 bases, with 20 bases left in between. The CDR3 spans 17 residues. CDR3: CARRSRATGFCNQPQHF. The CDR3 DNA reads TGTGCCAGAAGGTCCAGGGCGACGGGATTCTGCAATCAGCCCCAGCATTTT.

Comments on this clone: The same CDR3 also results from other DNA sequences found in this sample. Here the CDR3 DNA reads TGTGCCAGCAGCTTGGGGTGGGGGGGGCCTGGAAACACCATATATTTT. Amino acids: CASSLGWGGPGNTIYF. The chain has TRBV5-4 and TRBJ1-3; tentative D call: TRBD1 (6 bases). Germline V gene sequence: CDR1 SGHNT, CDR2 YYREEE (reference sequence). CDR3 length: 16 residues. V lost 0 bases and J 2 bases, leaving 12 bases between the germline ends.

This rearrangement joins TRBV4-2 to TRBJ1-4; 8 positions match TRBD1. Germline loops: CDR1 LGHNA, CDR2 YNFKEQ. The length of the CDR3 is 17 residues. The V and J ends lost 1 base and 7 bases, in that order; junction bases with no gene match: 11. The CDR3 sequence: CASSQVGGDRGSEKLFF. The CDR3 DNA follows: TGTGCCAGCAGCCAAGTGGGGGGAGACAGGGGCTCTGAAAAACTGTTTTTT.

The V and J genes are TRBV6-1 and TRBJ1-6; possibly TRBD1 for D (6 bases). Trimming removed 4 bases from V and 6 bases from J, with 16 bases in between. This CDR3 comprises 16 residues. Per germline, CDR1 MNHNS and CDR2 SASEGT. The CDR3 DNA follows: TGTGCCAGCAGTGTTAGACAGGACTATCCTAATTCACCCCTCCACTTT. Encoded protein: CASSVRQDYPNSPLHF.

The V call is TRBV19, the J call TRBJ2-7; tentatively, D is TRBD1 (6 bases). Trimming took off 5 bases at V and 2 bases at J, with 10 bases between the two ends. Germline V gives CDR1 LNHDA, CDR2 SQIVND (reference sequence). The CDR3 extends over 13 amino acids. CDR3 in amino acids: CASSRQATYEQYF. The CDR3 DNA follows: TGTGCCAGTAGTCGACAGGCGACCTACGAGCAGTACTTC.

The V gene is TRBV18, the J gene TRBJ1-2; 9 nucleotides match TRBD1. The CDR3 extends over 15 amino acids. The V and J ends lost 1 base and 3 bases, in that order; junction bases with no gene match: 3. Germline V gene lookup returns CDR1 KGHSH and CDR2 LQKENI. The CDR3 DNA sequence: TGTGCCAGCTCACCACGACAGGGGGTTTACTATGGCTACACCTTC. Amino acids: CASSPRQGVYYGYTF.

This rearrangement joins TRBV5-4 to TRBJ2-7, with 8 bases that match TRBD2. The trim removed 0 bases at V and 3 bases at J, leaving 11 bases unmatched. This CDR3 contains 17 residues. Germline V gene lookup returns CDR1 SGHNT and CDR2 YYREEE (reference sequence). CDR3 DNA sequence: TGTGCCAGCAGCTTGGCAACGCGGGGGGCACTACGCTACGAGCAGTACTTC. Translated, it gives CASSLATRGALRYEQYF.

In its sample, this clone was seen a few times. This sample includes further DNA sequences coding for the same CDR3. The genes are TRBV4-1 and TRBJ1-2; no definite D call. V shed 1 base and J shed 2 bases, with 5 bases lying between them. The CDR3 extends over 13 amino acids. CDR1 is MGHRA and CDR2 is YSYEKL in the germline V gene. CDR3 sequence reads: CASSQVGNYGYTF. DNA for the CDR3: TGCGCCAGCAGCCAAGTCGGAAACTATGGCTACACCTTC.

The gene calls are TRBV7-8 and TRBJ1-5, with D possibly matching TRBD1 (5 bases). Germline V gene sequence: CDR1 SGHVS, CDR2 FQNEAQ. The V gene lost 1 base and the J gene lost 0 bases, with 10 bases spanning the gap. The CDR3 has 16 residues. CDR3 DNA sequence: TGTGCCAGCAGCTTAGGCAGGGCCTATAGCAATCAGCCCCAGCATTTT. Translating it yields CASSLGRAYSNQPQHF.

V is TRBV19 and J is TRBJ2-1, with 11 bases that match TRBD2. The CDR3 contains 16 residues. V was pared by 3 bases and J by 2 bases, with 3 bases of the junction left unmatched. CDR1 and CDR2 from the germline V gene are LNHDA and SQIVND (reference sequence). This chain's CDR3 is CASSMTSGITYNEQFF. Written as DNA, the CDR3 is TGTGCCAGTAGTATGACTAGCGGGATCACCTACAATGAGCAGTTCTTC. The full variable domain, in which reference TRBV19 and TRBJ2-1 provide the parts outside the CDR3, is DGGITQSPKYLFRKEGQNVTLSCEQNLNHDAMYWYRQDPGQGLRLIYYSQIVNDFQKGDIAEGYSVSREKKESFPLTVTSAQKNPTAFYLCASSMTSGITYNEQFFGPGTRLTVL.

The CDR3 DNA is TGTGCCAGCAGTTTTGCCAGGGTAACCGGGGAGCTGTTTTTT. Protein sequence: CASSFARVTGELFF. The chain links TRBV28 to TRBJ2-2; D perhaps matches TRBD1 (5 bases). Trimming removed 3 bases from V and 5 bases from J, with 10 bases in between. This CDR3 comprises 14 residues. Germline V lookup: CDR1 MDHEN, CDR2 SYDVKM.

This clone was recorded only once. The chain recombines TRBV29-1 with TRBJ1-1; D unclear. The CDR3 sequence is 13 residues long. CDR1 and CDR2 (germline): SQVTM, ANQGSEA. V lost 6 bases to trimming and J lost 5 bases, with 16 bases between them. The DNA for the CDR3 is TGCAGCGTCTCGATAGTTATAGGGACTGAAGCTTTCTTT. Amino acids: CSVSIVIGTEAFF.